The rows below give T cell receptor beta chains drawn from one sample of a study of OX40 agonist ivuxolimab in advanced cancers. Using immunoSEQ multiplex PCR, the repertoire was profiled, and TCRdb retains in-frame clones only, with some absent. Counted here are more than 75,000 clones, around four fifths occurring once; the ten biggest clones make up around 1.1%. Sample: CD4+ or CD8+ T cells sorted from blood, taken in a trial of the OX40 agonist ivuxolimab. Source of these receptors: an adult with an advanced solid tumor such as melanoma, head and neck, liver or kidney cancer. Both conserved end residues are part of each CDR3. A D gene is named only where the DNA matches it firmly. Clone size is shown for a subset of rows, as once, few, many or a class of expanded clone.

CDR3 DNA | CDR3 protein | V gene | clone size | J gene | D gene
TGTGCCTGGAGTGATCAGGGAGGAGGGGAGCAGTACTTC | CAWSDQGGGEQYF | TRBV30 | - | TRBJ2-7 | -
TGTGCCAGCAGAGACAGGGGACCCGGCCAGCAGTACTTC | CASRDRGPGQQYF | TRBV25-1 | once | TRBJ2-7 | TRBD1
TGTGCCAGCAGCTTCATTGGGGGAGACGCTTTCTTT | CASSFIGGDAFF | TRBV7-9 | - | TRBJ1-1 | -
TGTGCCAGCAGTAGACAGGGCTTCGGGTATGGCTACACCTTC | CASSRQGFGYGYTF | TRBV28 | - | TRBJ1-2 | TRBD1
TGTGCCAGCAGCCCTCAAAGACAGGCCACGGGAAAACTGTTTTTT | CASSPQRQATGKLFF | TRBV7-6 | - | TRBJ1-4 | -
TGTGCCAGCAGCGTAGGGGCTTCCGACCAAGAGACCCAGTACTTC | CASSVGASDQETQYF | TRBV9 | - | TRBJ2-5 | -
TGTGCCAACCCAGTAGGGACTGAAGCTTTCTTT | CANPVGTEAFF | TRBV21-1 | - | TRBJ1-1 | -
TGTGCCAGCAGCTTAGGTCCTTTTACAGATACGCAGTATTTT | CASSLGPFTDTQYF | TRBV7-2 | - | TRBJ2-3 | -
TGTGCCAGCAGCTTAAAGGGCGTCGGCACTGAAGCTTTCTTT | CASSLKGVGTEAFF | TRBV7-2 | - | TRBJ1-1 | -
TGTGCCAGCACCTTGGACAGGGCTAGCAATCAGCCCCAGCATTTT | CASTLDRASNQPQHF | TRBV2 | - | TRBJ1-5 | TRBD1
TGTGCCAGCAGCTTAGAGGGCAGCAACTACAATGAGCAGTTCTTC | CASSLEGSNYNEQFF | TRBV7-2 | - | TRBJ2-1 | -
TGTGCCAGCAGTTTACAACAATTCAGCTATGGCTACACCTTC | CASSLQQFSYGYTF | TRBV28 | - | TRBJ1-2 | -
TGTGCCAGCAGTCCCGGGAAGGTTGGCACCGGGGAGCTGTTTTTT | CASSPGKVGTGELFF | TRBV6-6 | - | TRBJ2-2 | -
TGTGCCAGCAGTCTTAGAGACAGGATCCCCAGGGAGACCCAGTACTTC | CASSLRDRIPRETQYF | TRBV9 | - | TRBJ2-5 | -
TGTGCCAGCAGCCAGGGGAATCAGCCCCAGCATTTT | CASSQGNQPQHF | TRBV2 | - | TRBJ1-5 | -
TGTGCCAGCAACCGATCGGGTGGAGGAAACACCATATATTTT | CASNRSGGGNTIYF | TRBV28 | - | TRBJ1-3 | -
TGTGCCAGCAGCCGGGAGGACACTGAAGCTTTCTTT | CASSREDTEAFF | TRBV11-3 | - | TRBJ1-1 | -
TGTGCCAGCTCGCCAGCTCAGGGACGGGAAGCTTTCTTT | CASSPAQGREAFF | TRBV18 | - | TRBJ1-1 | -
TGTGCCAGCAGCCCCGCGGGAACCCTCACAGATACGCAGTATTTT | CASSPAGTLTDTQYF | TRBV14 | - | TRBJ2-3 | -
TGTGCCAGCTCACCAGGTCGAAAGGATGGCTCCTATAATTCACCCCTCCACTTT | CASSPGRKDGSYNSPLHF | TRBV18 | - | TRBJ1-6 | -
TGTGCCAGCACGGGACAGACTAGCAATCAGCCCCAGCATTTT | CASTGQTSNQPQHF | TRBV2 | - | TRBJ1-5 | TRBD1
TGTGCCAGCAGTTCTGTTACCTACGAGCAGTACTTC | CASSSVTYEQYF | TRBV28 | - | TRBJ2-7 | -
TGTGCCAGCAGCTACAGCGCGGTAGGCTACGAGCAGTACTTC | CASSYSAVGYEQYF | TRBV7-9 | - | TRBJ2-7 | -
TGTGCCAGCAGCGCCGACAGTGGCTCCTATAATTCACCCCTCCACTTT | CASSADSGSYNSPLHF | TRBV9 | - | TRBJ1-6 | -
TGTGCCAGCAGCGTAGGGACAAAAAATCAGCCCCAGCATTTT | CASSVGTKNQPQHF | TRBV9 | - | TRBJ1-5 | -
TGCGCCAGCAGCTTAGCCCCCGGGACAGGGTATCAGCCCCAGCATTTT | CASSLAPGTGYQPQHF | TRBV5-1 | - | TRBJ1-5 | TRBD1
TGTGCCAGCAGCTTAGAGGACGGAACTGAAAAACTGTTTTTT | CASSLEDGTEKLFF | TRBV7-2 | - | TRBJ1-4 | -
TGTGCCAGTACTCAGGGAGGGTATAATTCACCCCTCCACTTT | CASTQGGYNSPLHF | TRBV19 | - | TRBJ1-6 | -
TGTGCCAGTAGTATAGTGGTTGGGAGTAGGACCGGGGAGCTGTTTTTT | CASSIVVGSRTGELFF | TRBV19 | - | TRBJ2-2 | -
TGTGCCAGCAGCCAAGATCCGTACCTCTCCCTTCCCCCGGATTTT | CASSQDPYLSLPPDF | TRBV14 | - | TRBJ1-3 | -
TGTGCCAGCAGCGTGGCGGGGCTAGCGGGGGCCTTCGGAGGGCTCTTC | CASSVAGLAGAFGGLF | TRBV5-6 | - | TRBJ2-1 | TRBD2
TGTGCCAGCAGCTTAGACAGGGCTGGGTCCGAGCAGTACTTC | CASSLDRAGSEQYF | TRBV7-9 | - | TRBJ2-7 | -
TGTGCCAGCAGCTTAGGCGGCACAGGCTTCTATGGCTACACCTTC | CASSLGGTGFYGYTF | TRBV7-6 | - | TRBJ1-2 | -
TGTGCCAGCAGTTTTAGCGGGGAAGTGTACGAGCAGTACTTC | CASSFSGEVYEQYF | TRBV2 | - | TRBJ2-7 | TRBD2
TGTGCCAGCAGTTTTGTAGGGTCCGAAGCTTTCTTT | CASSFVGSEAFF | TRBV28 | - | TRBJ1-1 | -